This T cell receptor beta chain appears in the sequencing data of a study of OX40 agonist ivuxolimab in advanced cancers. Concerning the study at large: Ivuxolimab was a fully human IgG2 agonistic monoclonal antibody targeting the costimulatory receptor OX40 (CD134). Intravenous ivuxolimab was administered to patients every 2 weeks at six dose levels: 0.01, 0.1, 0.3, 1.5, 3 and 10 mg/kg. Of the approximately 54 patients in dose escalation, about 20 had hepatocellular carcinoma, some 15 had melanoma, 9 had renal cell carcinoma and 9 had head and neck cancer. A male proportion of around 80% and a mean age of approximately 58 years, ranging from about 20 to 80, were recorded for the dose-escalation cohort. Prior anti-PD-1, anti-PD-L1 or anti-CTLA-4 therapy was permitted, and checkpoint inhibitors had been received by roughly 40% of dose-escalation patients. Partial responses occurred in three dose-escalation patients: two with cutaneous melanoma and one with hepatocellular carcinoma. Peripheral TCRbeta sequencing was intended to test whether TCR sequence diversity was altered and clonal T-cell expansion was caused by ivuxolimab. The paper describes the monotherapy dose-escalation part (N of about 47 patients) of the phase I trial of ivuxolimab. What the research found in general, with its limitations: Low levels of normalized T-cell clonal expansion were also shown by some nonresponding patients. At doses of 0.1 to 3.0 mg/kg, clonal expansion of both CD4+ and CD8+ T cells in blood was seen between baseline and week 6. After ivuxolimab, more expanded clones were found on average in CD8+ T cells than in CD4+ T cells. Partial responders in the 0.1-3.0 mg/kg groups had among the lowest normalized peripheral clonal expansion, especially among CD8+ T cells. The antigen specificity of the peripheral T cells that underwent clonal expansion was not determined.

For sequencing of the TCRbeta CDR3 region, genomic DNA was extracted from the sorted cells. TCRbeta CDR3 regions were sequenced using the immunoSEQ Assay. In TCRdb, the immuneACCESS table is reduced to in-frame sequences with V and J assigned. These tables do not hold every clone; where another copy was compared, an unresolved V gene accounts for under half, and the others remain unexplained. Counted in this sample were approximately 79,000 clones; over 80% of them appeared once. The ten largest clonotypes hold approximately 8.6% of the sample. Turning to this clone: The antigen it binds to is not known. No per-base quality is available; no much larger clone lies one base away.

The CDR3 holds 17 amino acids from the cysteine to the phenylalanine. Only CDR3 DNA is held: 51 bases, read in frame from base 1. Taken from the germline V gene (reference sequence), the CDR1 and CDR2 loops are LNHDA and SQIVND. Between the V and J ends, shortened by 7 bases and 0 bases respectively, the junction contains 16 bases. The trial excluded patients who had a history of autoimmune disease or were on systemic immunosuppression. Peripheral blood for TCR sequencing was drawn from every dose cohort at baseline, at cycle 4 day 1 and at cycle 7 day 1. Samples came from an open-label, multicenter, first-in-human phase I dose-escalation trial of ivuxolimab. Adults with locally advanced or metastatic melanoma, renal cell carcinoma, hepatocellular carcinoma or head and neck squamous cell carcinoma were enrolled in the trial. Before TCR sequencing, CD4+ T cells and CD8+ T cells from peripheral blood were sorted into separate populations.

Rearrangement joined TRBV19 to TRBJ2-6; there is no confident call for the D gene. This sequence originates from an adult with an advanced solid tumor such as melanoma, head and neck, liver or kidney cancer. This sample comprised CD4+ or CD8+ T cells sorted from blood, obtained in a trial of the OX40 agonist ivuxolimab. The CDR3 reads as follows: CASKPGATFSGANVLTF. The sequenced DNA: TGTGCCAGTAAACCGGGCGCCACTTTCTCTGGGGCCAACGTCCTGACTTTC.